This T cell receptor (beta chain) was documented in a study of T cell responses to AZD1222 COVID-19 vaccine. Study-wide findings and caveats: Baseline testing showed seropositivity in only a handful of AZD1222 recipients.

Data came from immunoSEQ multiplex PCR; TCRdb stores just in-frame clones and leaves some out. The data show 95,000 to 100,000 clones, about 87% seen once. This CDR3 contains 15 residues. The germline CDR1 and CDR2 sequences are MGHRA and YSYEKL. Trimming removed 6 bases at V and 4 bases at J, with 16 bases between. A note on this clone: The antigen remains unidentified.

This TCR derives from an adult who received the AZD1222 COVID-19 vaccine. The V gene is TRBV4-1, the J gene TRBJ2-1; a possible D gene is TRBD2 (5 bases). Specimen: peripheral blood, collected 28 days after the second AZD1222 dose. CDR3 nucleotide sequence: TGCGCCAGCAGGGGTTTGAGCGGAAGGTACAATGAGCAGTTCTTC. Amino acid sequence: CASRGLSGRYNEQFF.